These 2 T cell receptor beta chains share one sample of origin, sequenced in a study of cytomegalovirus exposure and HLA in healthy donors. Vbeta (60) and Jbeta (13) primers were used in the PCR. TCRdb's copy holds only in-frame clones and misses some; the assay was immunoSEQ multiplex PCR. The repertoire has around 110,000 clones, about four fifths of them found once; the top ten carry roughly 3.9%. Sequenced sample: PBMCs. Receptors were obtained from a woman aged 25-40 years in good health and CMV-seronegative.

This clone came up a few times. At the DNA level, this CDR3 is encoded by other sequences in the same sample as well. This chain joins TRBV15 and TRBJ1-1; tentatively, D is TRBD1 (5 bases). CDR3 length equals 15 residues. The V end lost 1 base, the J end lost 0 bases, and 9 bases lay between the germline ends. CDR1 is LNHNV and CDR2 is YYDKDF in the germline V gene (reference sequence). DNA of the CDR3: TGTGCCACCAGCAGAGGCGACAGATTGAACACTGAAGCTTTCTTT. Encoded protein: CATSRGDRLNTEAFF.

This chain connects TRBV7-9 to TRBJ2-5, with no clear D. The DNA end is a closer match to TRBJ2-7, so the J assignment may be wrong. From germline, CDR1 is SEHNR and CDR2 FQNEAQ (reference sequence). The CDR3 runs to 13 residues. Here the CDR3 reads CASSSETGYEQYF. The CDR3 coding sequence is TGTGCCAGCAGCTCCGAGACTGGCTACGAGCAGTACTTC.